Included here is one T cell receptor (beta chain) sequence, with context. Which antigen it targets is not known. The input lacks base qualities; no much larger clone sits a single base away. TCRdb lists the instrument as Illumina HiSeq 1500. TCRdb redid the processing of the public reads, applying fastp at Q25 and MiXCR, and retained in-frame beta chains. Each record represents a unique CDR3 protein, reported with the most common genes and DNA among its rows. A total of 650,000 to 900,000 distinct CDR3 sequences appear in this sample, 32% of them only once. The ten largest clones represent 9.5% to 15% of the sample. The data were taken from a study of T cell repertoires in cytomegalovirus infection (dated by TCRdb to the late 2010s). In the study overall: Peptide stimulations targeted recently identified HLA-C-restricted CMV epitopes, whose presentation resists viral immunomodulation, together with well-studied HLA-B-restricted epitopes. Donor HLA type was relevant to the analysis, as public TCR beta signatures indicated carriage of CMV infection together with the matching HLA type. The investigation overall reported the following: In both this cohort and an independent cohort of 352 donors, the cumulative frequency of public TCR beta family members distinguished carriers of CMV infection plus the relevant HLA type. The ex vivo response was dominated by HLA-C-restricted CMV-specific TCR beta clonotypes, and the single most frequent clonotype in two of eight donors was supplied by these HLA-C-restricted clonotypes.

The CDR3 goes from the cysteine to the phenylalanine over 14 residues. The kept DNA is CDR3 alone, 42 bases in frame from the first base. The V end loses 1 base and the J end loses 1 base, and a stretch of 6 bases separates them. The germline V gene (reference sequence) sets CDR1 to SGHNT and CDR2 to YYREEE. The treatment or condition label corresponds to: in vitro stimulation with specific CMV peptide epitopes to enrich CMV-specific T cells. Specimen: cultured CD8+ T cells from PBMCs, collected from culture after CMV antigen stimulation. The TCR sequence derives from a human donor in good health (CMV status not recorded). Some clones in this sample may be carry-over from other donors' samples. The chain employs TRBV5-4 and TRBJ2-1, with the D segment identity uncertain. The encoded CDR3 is CASSLLESYNEQFF. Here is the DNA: TGTGCCAGCAGCTTGCTAGAGTCCTACAATGAGCAGTTCTTC.